The clone carrying this T cell receptor beta chain was detected ten times or more. Specified time point: patch test 2, 6 weeks after DPC sensitization. Indicated treatment: therapeutic diphenylcyclopropenone sensitization with weekly scalp DPC. The sample belongs to a study of human T cells and chemical hapten exposure. Germline V lookup: CDR1 SQVTM, CDR2 ANQGSEA. CDR3 length: 11 residues. V was clipped by 7 bases and J by 2 bases, with 8 bases between them. In TCRdb, the RACE reads were re-called with MiXCR into one record per CDR3 protein. The sample carries some 89,000 distinct CDR3 sequences, about 9.4% recorded once.

This rearrangement joins TRBV29-1 to TRBJ2-5; no clear D. The sample was whole blood, taken in connection with sensitization to the hapten diphenylcyclopropenone (DPC). This sequence was found in a woman in her 30s with alopecia areata. Some clones in this sample may be carry-over from other donors' samples. For the CDR3, the DNA is TGCAGCGCAACAGAACAAGAGACCCAGTACTTC. Protein product: CSATEQETQYF.